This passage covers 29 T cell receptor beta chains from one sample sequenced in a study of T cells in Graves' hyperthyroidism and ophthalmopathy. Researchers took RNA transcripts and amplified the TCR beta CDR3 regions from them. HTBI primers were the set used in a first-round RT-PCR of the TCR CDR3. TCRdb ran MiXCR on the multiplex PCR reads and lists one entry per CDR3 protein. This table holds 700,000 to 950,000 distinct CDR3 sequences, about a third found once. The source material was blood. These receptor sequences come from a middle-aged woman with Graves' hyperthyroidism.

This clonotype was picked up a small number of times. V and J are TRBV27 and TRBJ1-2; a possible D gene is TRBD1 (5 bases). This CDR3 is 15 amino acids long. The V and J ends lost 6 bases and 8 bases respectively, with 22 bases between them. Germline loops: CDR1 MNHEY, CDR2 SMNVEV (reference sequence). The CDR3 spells CASSPPSGTRGGYTF. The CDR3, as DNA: TGTGCCAGCAGCCCTCCTTCGGGAACCCGGGGGGGCTACACCTTC.

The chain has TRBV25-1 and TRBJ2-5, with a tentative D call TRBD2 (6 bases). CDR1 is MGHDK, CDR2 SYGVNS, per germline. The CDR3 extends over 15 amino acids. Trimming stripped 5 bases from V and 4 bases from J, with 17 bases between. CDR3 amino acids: CASSFVEPGLETQYF. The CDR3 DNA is TGTGCCAGCAGTTTTGTTGAACCGGGACTAGAGACCCAGTACTTC.

The CDR3: CASSQGTTYEQYF. The CDR3 nucleotides read TGTGCCAGCAGTCAGGGGACAACCTACGAGCAGTACTTC. The chain recombines TRBV7-9 with TRBJ2-7; TRBD1 might be the D (6 bases). The V gene's germline CDR1 is SEHNR and CDR2 FQNEAQ (reference sequence). The CDR3 consists of 13 residues. V was cut by 6 bases and J by 2 bases, with 11 bases left in between.

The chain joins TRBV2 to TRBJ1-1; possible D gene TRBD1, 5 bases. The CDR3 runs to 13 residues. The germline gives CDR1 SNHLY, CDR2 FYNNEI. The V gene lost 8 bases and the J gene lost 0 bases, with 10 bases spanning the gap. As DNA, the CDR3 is TGTGCCAGCGTGAGGGGCCTGAACACTGAAGCTTTCTTT. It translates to CASVRGLNTEAFF. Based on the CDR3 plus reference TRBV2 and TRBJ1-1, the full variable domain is EPEVTQTPSHQVTQMGQEVILRCVPISNHLYFYWYRQILGQKVEFLVSFYNNEISEKSEIFDDQFSVERPDGSNFTLKIRSTKLEDSAMYFCASVRGLNTEAFFGQGTRLTVV.

This CDR3 is CASSLGIRQGTNSPLHF. The DNA of the CDR3 is TGTGCCAGCAGCTTAGGGATACGGCAGGGAACGAATTCACCCCTCCACTTT. This chain joins TRBV11-1 and TRBJ1-6; D is perhaps TRBD1 (5 bases). The germline V gene has CDR1 SGHAT and CDR2 FQDESV (reference sequence). Trimming removed 1 base from V and 7 bases from J, with 17 bases in between. The CDR3 covers 17 residues.

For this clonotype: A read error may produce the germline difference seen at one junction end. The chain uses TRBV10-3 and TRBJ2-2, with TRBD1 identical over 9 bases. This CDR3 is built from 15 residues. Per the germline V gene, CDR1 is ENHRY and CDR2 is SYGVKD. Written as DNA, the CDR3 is TGTGCCAGCAGTCAGGGACAGGGCATCGGCGGGGAGCTGTTTTTT. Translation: CASSQGQGIGGELFF.

The CDR3 loop is CASSYSAGGEDEAFF. CDR3 nucleotides: TGTGCCAGCAGTTACTCGGCAGGGGGCGAAGATGAAGCTTTCTTT. V is TRBV6-2 or TRBV6-3 and J is TRBJ1-1, with 8 positions matching TRBD1. The CDR3 is 15 amino acids. Trimming at V came to 0 bases and at J to 7 bases, leaving 7 bases not matched to a gene. Germline assignment: CDR1 MNHEY and CDR2 SVGEGT.

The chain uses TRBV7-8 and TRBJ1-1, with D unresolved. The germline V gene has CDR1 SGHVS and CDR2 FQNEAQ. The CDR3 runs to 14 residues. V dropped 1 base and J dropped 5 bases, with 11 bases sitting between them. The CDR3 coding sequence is TGTGCCAGCAGCTTAGGTGGTTTATGGACTGAAGCTTTCTTT. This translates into CASSLGGLWTEAFF.

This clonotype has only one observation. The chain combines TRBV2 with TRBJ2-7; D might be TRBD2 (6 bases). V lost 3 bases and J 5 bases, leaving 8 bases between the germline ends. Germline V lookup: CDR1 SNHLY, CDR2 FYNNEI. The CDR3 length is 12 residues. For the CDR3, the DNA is TGTGCCAGCAGTGAGTGGGGGGACGAGCAGTACTTC. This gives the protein CASSEWGDEQYF.

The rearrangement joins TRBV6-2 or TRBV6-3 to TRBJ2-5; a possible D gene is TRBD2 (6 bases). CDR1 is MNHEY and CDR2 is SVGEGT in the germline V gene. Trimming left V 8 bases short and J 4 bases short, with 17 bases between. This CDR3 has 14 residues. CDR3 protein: CASFLGAGIETQYF. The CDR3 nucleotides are TGTGCCAGCTTTCTTGGGGCGGGGATAGAGACCCAGTACTTC.

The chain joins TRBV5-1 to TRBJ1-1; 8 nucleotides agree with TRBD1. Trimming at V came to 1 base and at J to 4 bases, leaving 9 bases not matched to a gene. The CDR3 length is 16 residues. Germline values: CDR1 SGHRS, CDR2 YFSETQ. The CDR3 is CASSLSPGGMGTEAFF. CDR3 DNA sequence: TGCGCCAGCAGCTTGAGTCCAGGGGGCATGGGCACTGAAGCTTTCTTT.

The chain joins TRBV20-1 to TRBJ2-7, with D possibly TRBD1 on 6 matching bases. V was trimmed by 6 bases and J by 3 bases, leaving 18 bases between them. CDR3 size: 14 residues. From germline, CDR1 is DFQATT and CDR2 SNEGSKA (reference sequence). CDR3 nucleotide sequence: TGCAGTGCGAGATTAACTGGGACACACTACGAGCAGTACTTC. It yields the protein CSARLTGTHYEQYF.

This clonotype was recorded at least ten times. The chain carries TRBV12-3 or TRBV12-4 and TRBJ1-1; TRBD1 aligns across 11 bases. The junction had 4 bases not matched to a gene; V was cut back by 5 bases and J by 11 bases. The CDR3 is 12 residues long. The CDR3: CASSGTGGQAFF. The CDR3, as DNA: TGTGCCAGCAGTGGGACAGGGGGACAGGCTTTCTTT.

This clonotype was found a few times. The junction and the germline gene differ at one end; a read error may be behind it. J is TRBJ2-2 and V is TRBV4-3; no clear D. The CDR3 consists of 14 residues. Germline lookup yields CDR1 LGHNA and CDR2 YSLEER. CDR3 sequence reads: CASRSEANTGELFF. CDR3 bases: TGTGCCAGCAGATCGGAAGCTAACACCGGGGAGCTGTTTTTT.

DNA for the CDR3: TGTGCCACCAGCAGAGATTGGACAGGGCATAAACTGTTTTTT. Encoded protein: CATSRDWTGHKLFF. This sequence joins TRBV15 and TRBJ1-4, with TRBD1 matching 8 bases. This CDR3 contains 14 residues. V lost 0 bases, J lost 11 bases, and 5 bases stayed unmatched. Per germline, CDR1 LNHNV and CDR2 YYDKDF (reference sequence).

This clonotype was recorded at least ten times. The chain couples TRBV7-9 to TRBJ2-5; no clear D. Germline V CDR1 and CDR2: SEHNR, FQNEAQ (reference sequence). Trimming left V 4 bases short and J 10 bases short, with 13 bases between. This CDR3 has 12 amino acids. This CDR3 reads CASSSPFVDQYF. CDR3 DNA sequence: TGTGCCAGCAGCTCCCCCTTCGTTGACCAGTACTTC.

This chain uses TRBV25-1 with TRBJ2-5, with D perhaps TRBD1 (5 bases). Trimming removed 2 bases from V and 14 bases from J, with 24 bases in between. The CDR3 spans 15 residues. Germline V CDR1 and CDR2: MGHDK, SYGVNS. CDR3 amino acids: CASSEDSNPGSLLYF. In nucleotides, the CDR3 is TGTGCCAGCAGTGAAGACAGTAACCCGGGCAGCTTGTTATACTTC. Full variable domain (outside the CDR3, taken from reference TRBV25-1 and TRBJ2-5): EADIYQTPRYLVIGTGKKITLECSQTMGHDKMYWYQQDPGMELHLIHYSYGVNSTEKGDLSSESTVSRIRTEHFPLTLESARPSHTSQYLCASSEDSNPGSLLYFGPGTRLLVL.

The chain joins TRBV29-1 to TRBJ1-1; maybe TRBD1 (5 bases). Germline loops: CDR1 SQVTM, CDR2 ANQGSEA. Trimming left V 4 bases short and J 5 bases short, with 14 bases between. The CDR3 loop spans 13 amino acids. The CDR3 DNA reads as TGCAGCGTTGGTAGGGTAGGGACGACTGAAGCTTTCTTT. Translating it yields CSVGRVGTTEAFF.

The DNA of the CDR3 is TGTGCCAGCTCACCGGTACCTGACACTGAAGCTTTCTTT. Translating gives CASSPVPDTEAFF. This chain connects TRBV25-1 to TRBJ1-1; D not resolved. The germline V gene has CDR1 MGHDK and CDR2 SYGVNS. The CDR3 consists of 13 residues. Trimming stripped 8 bases from V and 3 bases from J, with 13 bases between.

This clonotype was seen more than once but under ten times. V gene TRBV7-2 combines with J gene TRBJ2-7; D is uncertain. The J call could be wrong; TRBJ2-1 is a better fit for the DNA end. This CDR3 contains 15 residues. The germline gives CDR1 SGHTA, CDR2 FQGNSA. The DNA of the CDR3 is TGTGCCAGCAGCTTGCTAACCCTGAAACCCAATGAGCAGTTCTTC. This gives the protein CASSLLTLKPNEQFF.

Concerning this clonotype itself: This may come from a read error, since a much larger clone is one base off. CDR3 protein: CASSLGLGQGQPQRF. The CDR3 bases are TGTGCCAGCAGCTTAGGGTTGGGACAGGGACAGCCCCAGCGTTTT. The chain combines TRBV11-2 with TRBJ1-5, with 9 bases that match TRBD1. The germline gives CDR1 SGHAT, CDR2 FQNNGV. This CDR3 is 15 amino acids long.

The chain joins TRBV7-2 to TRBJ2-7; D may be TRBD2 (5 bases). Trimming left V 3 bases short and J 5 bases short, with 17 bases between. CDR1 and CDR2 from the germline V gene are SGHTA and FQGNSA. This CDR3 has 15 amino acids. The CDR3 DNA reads TGTGCCAGCAGCTTGGACCGCGCAACTAGGAACGAGCAGTACTTC. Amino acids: CASSLDRATRNEQYF.

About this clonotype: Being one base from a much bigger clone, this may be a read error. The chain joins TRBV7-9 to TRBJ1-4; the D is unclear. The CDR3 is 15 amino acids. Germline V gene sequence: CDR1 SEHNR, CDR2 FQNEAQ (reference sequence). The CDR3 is CASSLVLRSNENLFF. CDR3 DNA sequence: TGTGCCAGCAGCTTAGTTTTACGGAGTAATGAAAACCTGTTTTTT.

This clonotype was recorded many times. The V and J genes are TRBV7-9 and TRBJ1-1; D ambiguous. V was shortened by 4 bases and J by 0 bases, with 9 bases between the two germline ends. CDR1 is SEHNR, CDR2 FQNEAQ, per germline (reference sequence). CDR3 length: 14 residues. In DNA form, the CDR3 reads TGTGCCAGCAGCTCTGGTGGAATGAACACTGAAGCTTTCTTT. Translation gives CASSSGGMNTEAFF. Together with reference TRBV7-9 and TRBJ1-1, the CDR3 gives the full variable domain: DTGVSQNPRHKITKRGQNVTFRCDPISEHNRLYWYRQTLGQGPEFLTYFQNEAQLEKSRLLSDRFSAERPKGSFSTLEIQRTEQGDSAMYLCASSSGGMNTEAFFGQGTRLTVV.

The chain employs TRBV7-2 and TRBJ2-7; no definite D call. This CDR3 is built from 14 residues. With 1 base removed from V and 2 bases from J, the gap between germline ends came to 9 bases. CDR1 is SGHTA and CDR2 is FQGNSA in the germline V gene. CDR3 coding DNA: TGTGCCAGCAGCTTAGGGAACAGTGCCTACGAGCAGTACTTC. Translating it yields CASSLGNSAYEQYF.

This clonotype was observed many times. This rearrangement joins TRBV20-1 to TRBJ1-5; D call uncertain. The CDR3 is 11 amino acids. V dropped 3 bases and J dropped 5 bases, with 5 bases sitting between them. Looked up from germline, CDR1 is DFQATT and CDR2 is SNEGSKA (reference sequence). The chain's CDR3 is CSASGDQPQHF. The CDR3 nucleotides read TGCAGTGCTAGTGGGGATCAGCCCCAGCATTTT.

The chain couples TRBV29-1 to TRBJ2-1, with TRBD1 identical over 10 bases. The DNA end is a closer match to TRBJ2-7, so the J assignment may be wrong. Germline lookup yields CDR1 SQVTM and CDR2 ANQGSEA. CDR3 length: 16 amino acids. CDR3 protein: CSVEGNYRDRGNEQYF. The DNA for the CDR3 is TGCAGCGTTGAGGGGAACTACCGGGACAGGGGAAATGAGCAGTACTTC.

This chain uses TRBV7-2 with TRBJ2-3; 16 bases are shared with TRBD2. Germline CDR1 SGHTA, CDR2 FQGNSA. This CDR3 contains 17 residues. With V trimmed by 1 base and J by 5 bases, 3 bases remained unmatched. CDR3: CASSLVGLAGGQDTQYF. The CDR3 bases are TGTGCCAGCAGCTTAGTGGGACTAGCGGGGGGGCAAGATACGCAGTATTTT.

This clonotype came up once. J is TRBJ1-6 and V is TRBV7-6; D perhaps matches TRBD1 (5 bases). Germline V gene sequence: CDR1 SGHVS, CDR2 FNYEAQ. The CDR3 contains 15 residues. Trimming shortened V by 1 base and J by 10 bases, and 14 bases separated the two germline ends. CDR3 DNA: TGTGCCAGCAGCTTAGGACGGCTGGGGGAATCACCCCTCCACTTT. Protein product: CASSLGRLGESPLHF.